A single sample is the source of the 18 T cell receptor beta chains below, sequenced in a study of T cells in Graves' hyperthyroidism and ophthalmopathy (dated by TCRdb to between 2018 and 2021). Library method: multiplex PCR. Sequencing used an Illumina HiSeq 2000. Amplification of TCR beta CDR3 regions was carried out from RNA transcripts. The first round of RT-PCR for the TCR CDR3 was performed with the HTBI primer set and the Qiagen OneStep RT-PCR kit. Using fastp trimming at Q25 and MiXCR clonotype assembly, TCRdb reanalyzed the public sequencing data and kept in-frame beta chains. A single entry per CDR3 protein holds the most common genes and DNA from its merged rows. In this sample the table shows around 580,000 distinct CDR3 sequences, approximately 15% of which occur a single time. 18% of the sample is held by the ten biggest clonotypes. The source material was blood. Receptor source: a woman aged 18-35 years with Graves' hyperthyroidism.

In its sample, this clonotype was seen many times. The chain couples TRBV2 to TRBJ2-1, with TRBD2 matching over 13 bases. Germline V gives CDR1 SNHLY, CDR2 FYNNEI. This CDR3 comprises 16 residues. The junction had 6 bases not matched to a gene; V was cut back by 5 bases and J by 5 bases. The CDR3 coding sequence is TGTGCCAGCAGTTTAAGACTAGCGGGAGGAGACAATGAGCAGTTCTTC. The encoded protein is CASSLRLAGGDNEQFF. Variable domain in full (rest from reference TRBV2 and TRBJ2-1): EPEVTQTPSHQVTQMGQEVILRCVPISNHLYFYWYRQILGQKVEFLVSFYNNEISEKSEIFDDQFSVERPDGSNFTLKIRSTKLEDSAMYFCASSLRLAGGDNEQFFGPGTRLTVL.

This chain connects TRBV6-1 to TRBJ1-5, with 7 bases that match TRBD1. After removal of 6 bases from V and 0 bases from J, the junction contained 5 bases not matched to a gene. The CDR3 spans 15 residues. Germline loops: CDR1 MNHNS, CDR2 SASEGT. The CDR3 nucleotides read TGTGCCAGCAGACGGGACAGTTCTAGCAATCAGCCCCAGCATTTT. This sequence encodes CASRRDSSSNQPQHF.

This clonotype was seen at least ten times. The V gene is TRBV12-3 or TRBV12-4, the J gene TRBJ2-5, with a possible D match to TRBD2 (5 bases). The V end lost 2 bases, the J end lost 1 base, and 11 bases lay between the germline ends. The CDR3 is 15 amino acids. The CDR3 here is CASSLYGVGQETQYF. CDR3 coding DNA: TGTGCCAGCAGTTTATACGGGGTCGGCCAAGAGACCCAGTACTTC.

A few counts support this clonotype. V is TRBV12-5 and J is TRBJ1-2; possible D gene TRBD1, 5 bases. V was pared by 1 base and J by 4 bases, with 13 bases between. The CDR3 is 15 amino acids. Germline CDR1 LGHNT, CDR2 FRNRAP. The CDR3 DNA reads as TGTGCTAGTGGTTTGGATCTGGGCGGGGGCTATGGCTACACCTTC. Its translation: CASGLDLGGGYGYTF. The variable domain in full, with the rest retrieved from reference TRBV12-5 and TRBJ1-2, is DARVTQTPRHKVTEMGQEVTMRCQPILGHNTVFWYRQTMMQGLELLAYFRNRAPLDDSGMPKDRFSAEMPDATLATLKIQPSEPRDSAVYFCASGLDLGGGYGYTFGSGTRLTVV.

This clonotype was observed a handful of times. V and J are TRBV4-3 and TRBJ2-3; 9 nucleotides align to TRBD2. V dropped 1 base and J dropped 4; count of bases not matched to a gene: 6. CDR1 and CDR2 (germline): LGHNA, YSLEER. CDR3 length equals 16 residues. The CDR3 coding sequence is TGCGCCAGCAGCCAAGTCGCGGGGGGGCCTGCAGATACGCAGTATTTT. It translates to CASSQVAGGPADTQYF.

The chain links TRBV12-3 or TRBV12-4 to TRBJ1-2; no reliable D call. V was shortened by 6 bases and J by 2 bases, with 19 bases between the two germline ends. The CDR3 has 16 residues. CDR3 protein: CASSPLAGLGNYGYTF. The CDR3 nucleotides are TGTGCCAGCAGCCCCCTCGCGGGTTTGGGGAACTATGGCTACACCTTC.

A few counts support this clonotype. V gene TRBV20-1 combines with J gene TRBJ2-5; D gene uncertain. Germline CDR1 is DFQATT and CDR2 is SNEGSKA (reference sequence). The CDR3 length is 11 residues. The germline V and J ends were trimmed by 6 bases and 4 bases, with 9 bases remaining between them. The CDR3 DNA sequence: TGCAGTGCCATTAAAACAGAGACCCAGTACTTC. Protein sequence: CSAIKTETQYF.

This clonotype was counted ten times or more. This sequence joins TRBV20-1 and TRBJ2-5; D call uncertain. The ends were cut back, 0 bases at V and 3 bases at J, with 11 bases in the middle. The CDR3 runs to 14 residues. Germline V gene sequence: CDR1 DFQATT, CDR2 SNEGSKA (reference sequence). The CDR3 reads CSARDFRPKETQYF. CDR3 DNA sequence: TGCAGTGCTAGAGATTTTCGGCCAAAAGAGACCCAGTACTTC.

This clonotype occurred many times. V gene TRBV6-1 combines with J gene TRBJ1-5, with D possibly TRBD1 on 5 matching bases. This CDR3 is built from 15 residues. The V gene's germline CDR1 is MNHNS and CDR2 SASEGT. V dropped 1 base and J dropped 3 bases, with 10 bases sitting between them. The DNA for the CDR3 is TGTGCCAGCAGTGAAGGGGGACGGTCCAATCAGCCCCAGCATTTT. It encodes CASSEGGRSNQPQHF.

This clonotype was detected many times. V and J are TRBV6-2 or TRBV6-3 and TRBJ1-1; no definite D call. From germline, CDR1 is MNHEY and CDR2 SVGEGT. Trimming shortened V by 5 bases and J by 4 bases, and 8 bases separated the two germline ends. The CDR3 sequence is 12 residues long. CDR3 residues: CASSRNPTEAFF. CDR3 in DNA: TGTGCCAGCAGTCGTAACCCCACTGAAGCTTTCTTT.

This clonotype turned up a few times. The chain employs TRBV19 and TRBJ2-3, with D perhaps TRBD1 (6 bases). V was shortened by 6 bases and J by 1 base, with 17 bases between the two germline ends. CDR1 and CDR2 from the germline V gene are LNHDA and SQIVND (reference sequence). CDR3 length: 16 amino acids. The CDR3: CASSLLGAAGTDTQYF. In nucleotides, the CDR3 is TGTGCCAGTAGCCTTTTGGGGGCCGCCGGCACAGATACGCAGTATTTT.

This clonotype was detected a few times. The chain employs TRBV19 and TRBJ2-7; 8 nucleotides line up with TRBD1. The CDR3 runs 13 residues. Trimming cost V 9 bases and J 2 bases; bases outside gene matches: 6. Looked up from germline, CDR1 is LNHDA and CDR2 is SQIVND (reference sequence). The CDR3 region has the DNA TGTGCCAGGTTCCGGGACAGGACCTACGAGCAGTACTTC. Residues: CARFRDRTYEQYF.

This clonotype was seen at least ten times. The chain has TRBV20-1 and TRBJ2-5, with TRBD2 matching 8 bases. This CDR3 region has 14 residues. V lost 2 bases and J lost 4; bases outside the gene matches: 6. Germline V lookup: CDR1 DFQATT, CDR2 SNEGSKA (reference sequence). CDR3 nucleotides: TGCAGTGCTAGAAAATCGGGGGGGCCAGAGACCCAGTACTTC. Encoded protein: CSARKSGGPETQYF.

The chain couples TRBV24-1 to TRBJ2-1, with 9 bases aligning to TRBD2. CDR1 KGHDR and CDR2 SFDVKD come from the germline V gene. CDR3 length equals 16 residues. Germline trimming cut 1 base from V and 9 bases from J; bases unmatched to any gene: 9. CDR3 sequence: CATSDFSASGDAEQFF. CDR3 sequence (DNA): TGTGCCACCAGTGATTTCTCGGCTAGCGGGGATGCTGAGCAGTTCTTC.

This clonotype was found many times. The chain combines TRBV7-2 with TRBJ1-2; 8 bases line up with TRBD1. With 5 bases clipped from V and 4 bases from J, the junction kept 6 bases outside the gene matches. Germline V lookup: CDR1 SGHTA, CDR2 FQGNSA. This CDR3 region has 14 residues. CDR3 residues: CASSGTGGGYGYTF. For the CDR3, the DNA is TGTGCCAGCAGCGGAACAGGGGGTGGCTATGGCTACACCTTC.

At least ten counts were recorded for this clonotype. The chain employs TRBV7-8 and TRBJ1-2, with 8 bases matching TRBD1. V shed 1 base, J shed 4 bases, and the junction held 8 bases outside the gene matches. The CDR3 spans 16 residues. In germline, CDR1 is SGHVS, CDR2 FQNEAQ. CDR3 protein: CASSLDRRGRTYGYTF. For the CDR3, the DNA is TGTGCCAGCAGCTTAGACCGCAGGGGGCGGACCTATGGCTACACCTTC.

The chain combines TRBV12-3 or TRBV12-4 with TRBJ1-1; D is uncertain. V shed 6 bases and J shed 1 base, with 18 bases lying between them. The CDR3 loop spans 16 amino acids. CDR3 residues: CASSHDPWTGNTEAFF. As DNA, the CDR3 is TGTGCCAGCAGCCACGACCCCTGGACGGGGAACACTGAAGCTTTCTTT.

The chain is built from TRBV5-6 and TRBJ2-5, with D perhaps TRBD2 (5 bases). CDR1 and CDR2 (germline): SGHDT, YYEEEE. V lost 6 bases to trimming and J lost 3 bases, with 15 bases between them. The CDR3 has 14 residues. As DNA, the CDR3 is TGTGCCAGCACCAAAACCGCCGGGAAAGAGACCCAGTACTTC. Protein sequence: CASTKTAGKETQYF.